This TCR beta chain comes out of a study of beta chain features in type 1 diabetes (dated by TCRdb to the late 2010s). Study-wide context: Mean age, gender distribution, total cell number and subset yield were not different between patients and healthy donors. A total of roughly 100,000,000 sorted cells were examined across all samples, and the number of cells per subset was strongly correlated with RNA yield. The study compared the TCRB repertoires of sorted circulating CD4+ T cell subsets in recently diagnosed type 1 diabetes patients with those in matched healthy donors. Naive and central memory subsets were obtained from all 30 or so donors, but regulatory and stem cell-like memory subsets were isolated from only 8 patients and roughly eight healthy donors. On the study overall, not on this receptor specifically: Type 1 diabetes patients showed a moderate but significant shortening of TCRB CDR3 length in all four CD4+ subsets. Naive, central memory and regulatory TCRB repertoires appeared more similar among patients than among healthy donors. Because cDNA rather than genomic DNA was sequenced, highly expressing activated cells could have been over-represented, although no difference in activation and CD3 levels was found between groups. PCR might favor shorter templates, but patient and control samples were amplified and corrected together, so any skew would affect both groups equally. At VDJ recombination sites, type 1 diabetes patients had fewer insertions and more deleted nucleotides, which implies abnormalities in thymic rearrangement. HLA sub-analyses involved small numbers of individuals, so any influence of HLA type on TCRB rearrangement remained unresolved.

The High Capacity cDNA Reverse Transcription Kit was used to reverse transcribe all of the isolated RNA, meaning that expressed TCRB transcripts were what got sequenced. Deep immunoSEQ sequencing was performed on naive, central memory and regulatory T cell samples, with an average of roughly 3.3 million total reads per sample. After sorted cells were lysed in RLT buffer, RNA was extracted with DNase-treated RNeasy Micro or Mini kits, with the choice depending on cell number. Each cell subset was processed separately to prevent cross-contamination, with patient and healthy donor samples processed together. The immunoSEQ multiplex PCR was used to amplify TCRB sequences from cDNA, yielding 87-bp fragments that span the CDR3 region. Amplicons were sequenced on the Illumina HiSeq platform. On the authors' methods: PCR bias was computationally corrected using synthetic template baselines, reads within Hamming distance 2 were collapsed, and singletons that could not be merged were discarded. Reads were aligned against IMGT so that V, D and J genes, CDR3 length and insertions or deletions at six rearrangement sites could be assigned. Clonotype counts were normalized to sorted cell number within each subset before computing true diversity and Gini coefficients with the tcR R package. The overlap coefficient, calculated on TCRB nucleotide sequences, was used to quantify repertoire sharing. As a proxy for the pre-selection repertoire, out-of-frame TCRB sequences from naive cells were analyzed. TCRdb re-hosts the immuneACCESS table, in-frame sequences only. Its copies lack some clones; in the studies checked, an unresolved V gene accounts for under half of them, and the cause for the rest is not known. Clone size and V and J calls were adopted from that table, with D and trimming inferred from the DNA. Counted in this sample were approximately 360,000 clones; 10% to 15% of them appeared once. The ten most abundant clones make up approximately 0.011% of the sample.

The CDR3 goes from the cysteine to the phenylalanine over 13 residues. The only DNA kept is the CDR3, 39 bases in frame from the first base. V is pruned by 5 bases and J by 9 bases, leaving 7 bases of the junction without a gene match. The germline V gene gives CDR1 as SGHAT and CDR2 as FQNNGV. Each donor gave one peripheral blood draw, approximately 0.11 L on average, collected into heparinised tubes. Using a panel that included CD45RO, CCR7, CD25, CD127, CD95 and CD27, naive, central memory, regulatory and stem cell-like memory CD4+ T cells were sorted on a BD FACSAria II. Purity was above 95% for every sorted population. PBMCs were isolated immediately by Lymphoprep density gradient centrifugation and stained directly without culture. So that batch effects would be minimized, each experiment stained and sorted samples in pairs, pairing one healthy donor with one patient. Of note for this clone: Its antigen specificity is not known. No base quality information exists; no much larger clone differs at one position.

The V and J segments used are TRBV11-2 and TRBJ2-1, and 7 bases in between align with TRBD2. Material for sequencing was naive CD4+ T cells from blood. The cell subset or site tag for this specimen amounts to: true naive CD4+ T cells. The receptor's source is a woman aged 18-29 years with type 1 diabetes. For the CDR3, the sequence is CASSHVLAAEQFF. At the DNA level, the sequence is TGTGCCAGCAGCCACGTCCTAGCGGCTGAGCAGTTCTTC.